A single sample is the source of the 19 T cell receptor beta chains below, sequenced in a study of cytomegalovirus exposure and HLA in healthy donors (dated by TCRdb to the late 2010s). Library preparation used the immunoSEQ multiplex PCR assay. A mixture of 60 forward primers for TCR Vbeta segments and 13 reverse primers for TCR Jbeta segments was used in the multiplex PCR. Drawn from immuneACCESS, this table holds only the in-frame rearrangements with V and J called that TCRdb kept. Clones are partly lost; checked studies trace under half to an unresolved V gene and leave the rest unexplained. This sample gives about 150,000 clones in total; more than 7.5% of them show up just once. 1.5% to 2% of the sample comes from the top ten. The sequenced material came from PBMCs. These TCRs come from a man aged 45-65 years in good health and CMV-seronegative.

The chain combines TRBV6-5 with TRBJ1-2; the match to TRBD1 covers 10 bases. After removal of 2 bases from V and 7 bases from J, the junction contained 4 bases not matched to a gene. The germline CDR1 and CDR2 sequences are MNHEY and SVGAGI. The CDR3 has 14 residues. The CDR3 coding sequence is TGTGCCAGCAGTTACACTAGGACAGGGGGTGGCTACACCTTC. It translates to CASSYTRTGGGYTF.

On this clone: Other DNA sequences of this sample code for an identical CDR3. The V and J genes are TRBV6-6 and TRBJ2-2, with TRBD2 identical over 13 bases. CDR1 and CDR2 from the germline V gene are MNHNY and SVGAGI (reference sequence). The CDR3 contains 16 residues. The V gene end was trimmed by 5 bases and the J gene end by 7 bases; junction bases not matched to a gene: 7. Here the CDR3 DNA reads TGTGCCAGCAGTAGGACTAGCGGGAGTAATGGCGGGGAGCTGTTTTTT. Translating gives CASSRTSGSNGGELFF.

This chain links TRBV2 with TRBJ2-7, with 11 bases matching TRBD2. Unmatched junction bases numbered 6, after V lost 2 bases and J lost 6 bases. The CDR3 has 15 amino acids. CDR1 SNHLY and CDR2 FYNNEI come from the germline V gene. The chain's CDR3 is CASSELTSGSREQYF. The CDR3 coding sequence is TGTGCCAGCAGTGAACTCACTAGCGGGAGCCGCGAGCAGTACTTC.

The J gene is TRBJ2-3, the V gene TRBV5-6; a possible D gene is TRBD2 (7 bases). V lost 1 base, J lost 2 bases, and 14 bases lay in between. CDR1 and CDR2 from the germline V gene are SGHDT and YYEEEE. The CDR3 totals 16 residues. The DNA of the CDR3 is TGTGCCAGCAGCTTGTATCAAGCGGGACACACAGATACGCAGTATTTT. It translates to CASSLYQAGHTDTQYF.

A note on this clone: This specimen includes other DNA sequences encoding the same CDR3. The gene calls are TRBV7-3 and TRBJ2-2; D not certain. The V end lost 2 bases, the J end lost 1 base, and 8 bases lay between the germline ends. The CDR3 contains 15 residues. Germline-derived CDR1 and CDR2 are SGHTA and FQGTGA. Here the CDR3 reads CASSLGGRNTGELFF. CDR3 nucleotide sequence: TGTGCCAGCAGCTTAGGTGGCAGGAACACCGGGGAGCTGTTTTTT.

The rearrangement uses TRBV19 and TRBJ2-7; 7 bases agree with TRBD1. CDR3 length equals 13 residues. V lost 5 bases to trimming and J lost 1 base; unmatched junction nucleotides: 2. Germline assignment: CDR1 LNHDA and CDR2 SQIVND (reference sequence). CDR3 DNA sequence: TGTGCCAGTAGTTGGGACAGTTCCTACGAGCAGTACTTC. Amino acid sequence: CASSWDSSYEQYF.

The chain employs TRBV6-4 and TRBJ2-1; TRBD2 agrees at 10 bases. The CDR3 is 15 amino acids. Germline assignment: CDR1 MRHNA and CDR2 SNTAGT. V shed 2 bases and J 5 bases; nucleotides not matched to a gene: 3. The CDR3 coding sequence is TGTGCCAGCAGTGACGGGACTAGCGACCACAATGAGCAGTTCTTC. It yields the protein CASSDGTSDHNEQFF.

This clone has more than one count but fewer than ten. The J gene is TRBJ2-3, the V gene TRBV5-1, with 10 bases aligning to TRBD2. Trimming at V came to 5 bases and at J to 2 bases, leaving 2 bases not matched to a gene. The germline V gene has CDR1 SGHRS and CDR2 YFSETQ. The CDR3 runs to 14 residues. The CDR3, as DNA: TGCGCCAGCAGGCTAGCGGGGGCCACAGATACGCAGTATTTT. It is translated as CASRLAGATDTQYF.

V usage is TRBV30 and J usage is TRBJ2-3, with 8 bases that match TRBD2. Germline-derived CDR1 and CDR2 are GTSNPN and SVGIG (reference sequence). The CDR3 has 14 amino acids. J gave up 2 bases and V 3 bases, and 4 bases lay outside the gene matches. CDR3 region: CAWRNSGVTDTQYF. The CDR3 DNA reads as TGTGCCTGGAGGAATAGCGGGGTCACAGATACGCAGTATTTT.

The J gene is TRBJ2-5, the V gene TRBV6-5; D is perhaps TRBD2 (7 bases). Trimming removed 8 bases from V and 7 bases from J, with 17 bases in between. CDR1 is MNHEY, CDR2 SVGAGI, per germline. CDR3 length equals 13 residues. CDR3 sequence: CASLSGGLGTQYF. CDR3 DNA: TGTGCCAGCCTTTCCGGGGGGCTAGGGACCCAGTACTTC.

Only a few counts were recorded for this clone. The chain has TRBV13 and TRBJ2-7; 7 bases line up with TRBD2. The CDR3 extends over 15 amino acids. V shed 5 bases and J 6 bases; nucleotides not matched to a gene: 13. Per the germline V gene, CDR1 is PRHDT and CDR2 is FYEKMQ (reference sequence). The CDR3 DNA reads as TGTGCCAGCAGCCTCAGAGGGAGGGCCTCATTCGAGCAGTACTTC. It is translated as CASSLRGRASFEQYF. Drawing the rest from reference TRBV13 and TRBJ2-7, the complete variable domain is AAGVIQSPRHLIKEKRETATLKCYPIPRHDTVYWYQQGPGQDPQFLISFYEKMQSDKGSIPDRFSAQQFSDYHSELNMSSLELGDSALYFCASSLRGRASFEQYFGPGTRLTVT.

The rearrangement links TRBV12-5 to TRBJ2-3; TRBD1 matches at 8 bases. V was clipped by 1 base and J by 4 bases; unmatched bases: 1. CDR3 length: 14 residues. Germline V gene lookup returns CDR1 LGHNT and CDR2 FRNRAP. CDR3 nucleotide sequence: TGTGCTAGTGGTTTGGACAGGGGGGCAGATACGCAGTATTTT. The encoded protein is CASGLDRGADTQYF.

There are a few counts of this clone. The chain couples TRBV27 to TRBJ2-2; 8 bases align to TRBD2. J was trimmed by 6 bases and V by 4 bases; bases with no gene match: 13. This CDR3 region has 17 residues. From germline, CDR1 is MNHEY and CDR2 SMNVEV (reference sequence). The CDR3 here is CASSSTGLAEVAGELFF. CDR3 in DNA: TGTGCCAGCAGTTCTACCGGACTAGCAGAAGTGGCCGGGGAGCTGTTTTTT.

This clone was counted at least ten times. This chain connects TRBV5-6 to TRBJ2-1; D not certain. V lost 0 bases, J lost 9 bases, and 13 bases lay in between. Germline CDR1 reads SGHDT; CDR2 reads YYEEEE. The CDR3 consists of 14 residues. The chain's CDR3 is CASSLEVPPGEQFF. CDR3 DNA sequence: TGTGCCAGCAGCTTGGAGGTGCCTCCGGGTGAGCAGTTCTTC.

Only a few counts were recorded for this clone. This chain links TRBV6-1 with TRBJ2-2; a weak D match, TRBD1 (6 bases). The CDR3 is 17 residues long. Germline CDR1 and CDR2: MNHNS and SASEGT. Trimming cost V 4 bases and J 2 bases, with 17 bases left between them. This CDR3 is CASSGWRAGVNTGELFF. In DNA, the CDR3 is TGTGCCAGCAGTGGGTGGCGGGCAGGGGTTAACACCGGGGAGCTGTTTTTT.

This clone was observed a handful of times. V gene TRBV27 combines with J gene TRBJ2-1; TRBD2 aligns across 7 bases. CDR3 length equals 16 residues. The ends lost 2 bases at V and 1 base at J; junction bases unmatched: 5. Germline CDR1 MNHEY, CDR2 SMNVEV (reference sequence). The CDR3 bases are TGTGCCAGCAGTTTAATTGGGGGAGGGTCCTACAATGAGCAGTTCTTC. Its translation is CASSLIGGGSYNEQFF.

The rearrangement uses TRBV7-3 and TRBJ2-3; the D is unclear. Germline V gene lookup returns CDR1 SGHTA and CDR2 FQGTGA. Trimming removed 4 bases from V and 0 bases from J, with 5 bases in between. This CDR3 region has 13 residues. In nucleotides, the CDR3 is TGTGCCAGCAGCTCGTCTAGCACAGATACGCAGTATTTT. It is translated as CASSSSSTDTQYF.

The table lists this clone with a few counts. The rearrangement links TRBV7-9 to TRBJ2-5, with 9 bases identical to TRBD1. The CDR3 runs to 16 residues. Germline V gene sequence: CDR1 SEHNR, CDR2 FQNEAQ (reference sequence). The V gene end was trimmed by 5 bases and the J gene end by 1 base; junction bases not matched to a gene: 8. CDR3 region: CASSRMTGGSQETQYF. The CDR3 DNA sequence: TGTGCCAGCAGCCGTATGACAGGGGGATCCCAAGAGACCCAGTACTTC.

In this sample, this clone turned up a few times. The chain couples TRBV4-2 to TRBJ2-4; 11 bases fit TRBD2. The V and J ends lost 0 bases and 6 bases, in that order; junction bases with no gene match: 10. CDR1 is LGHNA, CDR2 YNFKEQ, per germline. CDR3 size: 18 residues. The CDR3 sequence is CASSQDTSGGLPGNIQYF. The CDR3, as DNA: TGTGCCAGCAGCCAAGATACTAGCGGGGGCCTTCCTGGAAACATTCAGTACTTC.